The 25 T cell receptor beta chains below were found in one sample sequenced in a study of CD8+ T cells in alopecia areata. The authors extracted RNA and reverse transcribed it into cDNA as the sequencing template. Data came from immunoSEQ multiplex PCR; TCRdb stores just in-frame clones and leaves some out. This table holds 200,000 to 250,000 clones, about 60% found once. Specimen: CD4+ T cells sorted from blood, collected at week 0. These receptor sequences come from a human donor with alopecia areata.

V is TRBV27 and J is TRBJ2-6; TRBD1 matches 10 bases. Germline values: CDR1 MNHEY, CDR2 SMNVEV (reference sequence). V lost 8 bases, J lost 2 bases, and 6 bases stayed unmatched. There are 16 residues in the CDR3. CDR3 coding DNA: TGTGCCAGCGGGACAGGGGATGTCGCTGGGGCCAACGTCCTGACTTTC. It codes for CASGTGDVAGANVLTF. The variable domain in full, completed from reference TRBV27 and TRBJ2-6, reads EAQVTQNPRYLITVTGKKLTVTCSQNMNHEYMSWYRQDPGLGLRQIYYSMNVEVTDKGDVPEGYKVSRKEKRNFPLILESPSPNQTSLYFCASGTGDVAGANVLTFGAGSRLTVL.

The chain links TRBV5-4 to TRBJ1-6; no definite D call. Germline CDR1 and CDR2: SGHNT and YYREEE (reference sequence). The CDR3 totals 14 residues. V was clipped by 0 bases and J by 10 bases, with 11 bases between them. CDR3 coding DNA: TGTGCCAGCAGCTTGGGAGCCAGCGACTCACCCCTCCACTTT. Encoded protein: CASSLGASDSPLHF. Together with reference TRBV5-4 and TRBJ1-6, the CDR3 gives the full variable domain: ETGVTQSPTHLIKTRGQQVTLRCSSQSGHNTVSWYQQALGQGPQFIFQYYREEENGRGNFPPRFSGLQFPNYSSELNVNALELDDSALYLCASSLGASDSPLHFGNGTRLTVT.

V gene TRBV30 combines with J gene TRBJ2-3; TRBD1 aligns across 8 bases. Per germline, CDR1 GTSNPN and CDR2 SVGIG (reference sequence). There are 13 residues in the CDR3. After removal of 3 bases from V and 2 bases from J, the junction contained 1 base not matched to a gene. The chain's CDR3 is CAWRGQVTDTQYF. The DNA for the CDR3 is TGTGCCTGGAGGGGACAGGTCACAGATACGCAGTATTTT.

On this clone: The same CDR3 is also encoded by other DNA sequences in this sample. This rearrangement joins TRBV30 to TRBJ1-3, with 7 bases fitting TRBD1. V lost 3 bases and J lost 8; bases outside the gene matches: 7. The CDR3 length is 13 residues. CDR1 is GTSNPN and CDR2 is SVGIG in the germline V gene (reference sequence). CDR3 nucleotides: TGTGCCTGGAGCAGGACAGGTCGAGACACCATATATTTT. This encodes CAWSRTGRDTIYF.

This clone was detected once. The chain combines TRBV7-2 with TRBJ1-1, with D uncertain. The CDR3 sequence is 14 residues long. Trimming stripped 6 bases from V and 1 base from J, with 12 bases between. Per germline, CDR1 SGHTA and CDR2 FQGNSA. Written as DNA, the CDR3 is TGTGCCAGCAGGATAGGTCTGGAGAACACTGAAGCTTTCTTT. Its translation is CASRIGLENTEAFF.

The J gene is TRBJ2-7, the V gene TRBV30; TRBD1 might be the D (6 bases). The germline V gene has CDR1 GTSNPN and CDR2 SVGIG (reference sequence). This CDR3 comprises 15 residues. Trimming cost V 0 bases and J 5 bases, with 17 bases left between them. CDR3 sequence (DNA): TGTGCCTGGAGTGTACAAGGGGGTAGGCCCGACGAGCAGTACTTC. This sequence encodes CAWSVQGGRPDEQYF.

The V call is TRBV25-1, the J call TRBJ1-2; D is possibly TRBD1 (6 bases). V lost 4 bases and J lost 6, with 15 bases in between. The CDR3 has 14 amino acids. In germline, CDR1 is MGHDK, CDR2 SYGVNS. The CDR3 is CASSALGGGNGYTF. For the CDR3, the DNA is TGTGCCAGCAGTGCCCTGGGCGGGGGCAATGGCTACACCTTC.

This clone was picked up a small number of times. The chain employs TRBV14 and TRBJ2-7; D is possibly TRBD2 (5 bases). Germline CDR1 SGHDN, CDR2 FVKESK. The ends were cut back, 2 bases at V and 1 base at J, with 12 bases in the middle. The CDR3 covers 15 residues. For the CDR3, the DNA is TGTGCCAGCAGCCAATTCAGCAGACTATCCTACGAGCAGTACTTC. It yields the protein CASSQFSRLSYEQYF. Full variable domain (missing parts from reference TRBV14 and TRBJ2-7): EAGVTQFPSHSVIEKGQTVTLRCDPISGHDNLYWYRRVMGKEIKFLLHFVKESKQDESGMPNNRFLAERTGGTYSTLKVQPAELEDSGVYFCASSQFSRLSYEQYFGPGTRLTVT.

The V call is TRBV5-6, the J call TRBJ1-3, with 10 bases aligning to TRBD1. The CDR3 extends over 15 amino acids. CDR1 is SGHDT, CDR2 YYEEEE, per germline. Germline trimming cut 4 bases from V and 8 bases from J; bases unmatched to any gene: 9. CDR3 in amino acids: CASSNDRGPRDTIYF. CDR3 sequence (DNA): TGTGCCAGCAGCAACGACAGGGGGCCCCGGGACACCATATATTTT.

V usage is TRBV2 and J usage is TRBJ1-2, with D possibly being TRBD1 (5 bases). Trimming removed 3 bases from V and 13 bases from J, with 27 bases in between. Looked up from germline, CDR1 is SNHLY and CDR2 is FYNNEI. This CDR3 has 16 residues. CDR3 amino acids: CASSEGGIQGWPSGTF. DNA for the CDR3: TGTGCCAGCAGTGAGGGGGGTATTCAGGGATGGCCTTCCGGCACCTTC.

This sequence joins TRBV9 and TRBJ2-7, with 9 bases lining up with TRBD2. V was pared by 3 bases and J by 3 bases, with 7 bases of the junction left unmatched. Germline CDR1 SGDLS, CDR2 YYNGEE. This CDR3 is 15 amino acids long. CDR3 in amino acids: CASSEGLAGSYEQYF. Written as DNA, the CDR3 is TGTGCCAGCAGCGAGGGACTAGCAGGGAGCTACGAGCAGTACTTC.

The genes are TRBV5-6 and TRBJ1-1, with 8 bases matching TRBD1. This CDR3 region has 16 residues. The junction had 7 bases not matched to a gene; V was cut back by 0 bases and J by 3 bases. Germline values: CDR1 SGHDT, CDR2 YYEEEE. The CDR3 DNA sequence: TGTGCCAGCAGCTTGGACAGGGGGAATTTGGACACTGAAGCTTTCTTT. Translation: CASSLDRGNLDTEAFF.

The chain combines TRBV5-1 with TRBJ2-1, with 7 positions matching TRBD1. With 2 bases clipped from V and 4 bases from J, the junction kept 3 bases outside the gene matches. Per germline, CDR1 SGHRS and CDR2 YFSETQ. This CDR3 has 14 residues. The CDR3 nucleotides are TGCGCCAGCAGCTTCGGGACAGCTTACAATGAGCAGTTCTTC. It specifies CASSFGTAYNEQFF.

The rearrangement joins TRBV7-9 to TRBJ2-1; TRBD2 matches 10 bases. V shed 5 bases and J 9 bases; nucleotides not matched to a gene: 7. The CDR3 loop spans 14 amino acids. In germline, CDR1 is SEHNR, CDR2 FQNEAQ (reference sequence). CDR3 in amino acids: CASSIQGLAVEQFF. DNA for the CDR3: TGTGCCAGCAGCATCCAAGGACTAGCGGTTGAGCAGTTCTTC.

The V call is TRBV6-5, the J call TRBJ1-6; D perhaps matches TRBD1 (5 bases). The CDR3 totals 13 residues. CDR1 and CDR2 from the germline V gene are MNHEY and SVGAGI. The V end was cut by 4 bases, the J end by 10 bases, with 11 bases between. CDR3: CASSSGLLSPLHF. As DNA, the CDR3 is TGTGCCAGCAGTTCAGGGCTGTTATCACCCCTCCACTTT.

The chain couples TRBV30 to TRBJ2-1; D is undetermined. The CDR3 covers 11 residues. The germline CDR1 and CDR2 sequences are GTSNPN and SVGIG (reference sequence). V dropped 5 bases and J dropped 3 bases, with 5 bases sitting between them. The CDR3 region is CAWEIYNEQFF. The CDR3 nucleotides are TGTGCCTGGGAAATCTACAATGAGCAGTTCTTC.

The chain is built from TRBV7-9 and TRBJ1-2; D gene ambiguous. Between the trimmed V and J ends, which lost 3 bases and 6 bases, there was a span of 11 bases. From germline, CDR1 is SEHNR and CDR2 FQNEAQ (reference sequence). The CDR3 length is 13 residues. The CDR3 DNA reads TGTGCCAGCAGCTTTGGCCCCGAGGATGGCTACACCTTC. Its protein is CASSFGPEDGYTF.

V gene TRBV5-1 combines with J gene TRBJ1-1; tentatively, D is TRBD1 (6 bases). This CDR3 has 13 residues. Per germline, CDR1 SGHRS and CDR2 YFSETQ. Between the trimmed V and J ends, which lost 5 bases and 5 bases, there was a span of 13 bases. CDR3 DNA: TGCGCCAGCAGGCGACAGGAAGATACTGAAGCTTTCTTT. Amino acids: CASRRQEDTEAFF.

Note on this clone: Different DNA sequences within this sample yield the same CDR3. The chain couples TRBV30 to TRBJ1-5; D unclear. Germline lookup yields CDR1 GTSNPN and CDR2 SVGIG (reference sequence). Trimming shortened V by 0 bases and J by 7 bases, and 7 bases separated the two germline ends. This CDR3 is built from 12 residues. DNA for the CDR3: TGTGCCTGGAGTGTACTGGGCCAGCCCCAGCATTTT. Amino acid sequence: CAWSVLGQPQHF.

The J gene is TRBJ1-2, the V gene TRBV29-1; TRBD1 matches at 7 bases. V shed 6 bases and J 6 bases; nucleotides not matched to a gene: 13. The germline V gene has CDR1 SQVTM and CDR2 ANQGSEA. The CDR3 is 14 residues long. The CDR3 region is CSVDKGAGTNGYTF. CDR3 nucleotide sequence: TGCAGCGTCGACAAGGGGGCAGGTACCAATGGCTACACCTTC. The full variable domain, with the rest looked up from reference TRBV29-1 and TRBJ1-2, is SAVISQKPSRDICQRGTSLTIQCQVDSQVTMMFWYRQQPGQSLTLIATANQGSEATYESGFVIDKFPISRPNLTFSTLTVSNMSPEDSSIYLCSVDKGAGTNGYTFGSGTRLTVV.

This chain links TRBV29-1 with TRBJ2-7; 10 bases map to TRBD2. With 5 bases clipped from V and 3 bases from J, the junction kept 7 bases outside the gene matches. In germline, CDR1 is SQVTM, CDR2 ANQGSEA. CDR3 length: 14 residues. The CDR3 sequence is CSVKPAGGDYEQYF. CDR3 DNA: TGCAGCGTTAAACCAGCGGGAGGGGACTACGAGCAGTACTTC.

The chain combines TRBV7-9 with TRBJ2-7; TRBD1 is a possible D gene (6 bases). Looked up from germline, CDR1 is SEHNR and CDR2 is FQNEAQ (reference sequence). The V end lost 5 bases, the J end lost 3 bases, and 17 bases lay between the germline ends. This CDR3 comprises 15 residues. The CDR3 loop reads CASSPTFGQIYEQYF. CDR3 bases: TGTGCCAGCAGCCCTACCTTCGGACAGATCTACGAGCAGTACTTC.

This clone has a count of ten or more. As DNA, the CDR3 is TGTGCCAGCAGTGACGAGGGAAGCAGTGAGCAGTTCTTC. Its translation is CASSDEGSSEQFF. V usage is TRBV2 and J usage is TRBJ2-1, with D possibly matching TRBD2 (5 bases). The germline CDR1 and CDR2 sequences are SNHLY and FYNNEI. Trimming pared 3 bases from V and 9 bases from J, leaving 12 bases between. This CDR3 comprises 13 residues.

A few counts support this clone. The chain employs TRBV30 and TRBJ1-4; 12 bases fit TRBD1. The CDR3 loop spans 15 amino acids. J lost 10 bases, V lost 2 bases, and 8 bases had no gene match. Germline CDR1 GTSNPN, CDR2 SVGIG (reference sequence). The CDR3 here is CAWSIFGTGGGKLFF. The CDR3 DNA reads as TGTGCCTGGAGTATCTTTGGGACAGGGGGCGGAAAACTGTTTTTT.

The chain carries TRBV6-5 and TRBJ1-3; a weak D match, TRBD1 (6 bases). The CDR3 extends over 14 amino acids. The V and J ends lost 7 bases and 4 bases respectively, with 14 bases between them. Germline CDR1 and CDR2: MNHEY and SVGAGI. The CDR3 region has the DNA TGTGCCAGCACCATCCCCGGGACAGGAAACACCATATATTTT. Its protein product is CASTIPGTGNTIYF.